The 3 T cell receptor beta chains given below trace back to one sample, sequenced in a study of human T cells and chemical hapten exposure. From the RACE reads, TCRdb called clonotypes with MiXCR, one entry per CDR3 protein. The data contain some 42,000 distinct CDR3 sequences, around 8.9% of them singletons. Specified time point: patch test 2, 6 weeks after DPC sensitization. Treatment given: therapeutic diphenylcyclopropenone sensitization with weekly scalp DPC. Sequences were derived from whole blood, sampled in connection with sensitization to the hapten diphenylcyclopropenone (DPC). These receptors all come from a woman aged 40-49 years with alopecia areata. Some clones in this sample may be carry-over from other donors' samples.

This clonotype was recorded many times. This rearrangement joins TRBV18 to TRBJ1-3; D is unresolved. The CDR3 has 15 residues. With 2 bases removed from V and 1 base from J, the gap between germline ends came to 9 bases. Germline assignment: CDR1 KGHSH and CDR2 LQKENI. The CDR3 sequence: CASSPSEKSGNTIYF. CDR3 bases: TGTGCCAGCTCACCAAGCGAGAAGTCTGGAAACACCATATATTTT.

This clonotype was observed at least ten times. This chain links TRBV20-1 with TRBJ2-7, with 10 bases aligning to TRBD1. Trimming removed 5 bases from V and 6 bases from J; junction bases left unmatched: 7. Germline CDR1 and CDR2: DFQATT and SNEGSKA (reference sequence). The CDR3 contains 13 residues. This CDR3 reads CSAWGQGPVEQYF. The CDR3 DNA reads as TGCAGTGCTTGGGGACAGGGGCCCGTCGAGCAGTACTTC.

The chain recombines TRBV14 with TRBJ1-6; D is uncertain. Looked up from germline, CDR1 is SGHDN and CDR2 is FVKESK. The CDR3 sequence is 14 residues long. Trimming removed 4 bases from V and 7 bases from J, with 11 bases in between. The CDR3 region has the DNA TGTGCCAGCAGCCCTGAGGGCTTCAATTCACCCCTCCACTTT. Its protein is CASSPEGFNSPLHF.